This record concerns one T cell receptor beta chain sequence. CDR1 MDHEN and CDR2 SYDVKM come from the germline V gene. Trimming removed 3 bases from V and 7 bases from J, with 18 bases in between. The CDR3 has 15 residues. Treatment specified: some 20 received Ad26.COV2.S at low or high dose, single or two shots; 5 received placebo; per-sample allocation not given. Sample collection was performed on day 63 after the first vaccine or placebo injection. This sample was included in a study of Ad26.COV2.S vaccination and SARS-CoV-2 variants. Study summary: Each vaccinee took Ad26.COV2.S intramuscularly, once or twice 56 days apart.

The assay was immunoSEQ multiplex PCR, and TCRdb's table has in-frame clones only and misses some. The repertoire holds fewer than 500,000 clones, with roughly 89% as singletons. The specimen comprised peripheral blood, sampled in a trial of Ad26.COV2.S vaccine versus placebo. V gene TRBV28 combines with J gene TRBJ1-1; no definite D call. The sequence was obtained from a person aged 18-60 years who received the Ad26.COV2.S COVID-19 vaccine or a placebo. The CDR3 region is CASSFILAGPHEAFF. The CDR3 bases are TGTGCCAGCAGTTTTATCTTGGCAGGACCACATGAAGCTTTCTTT.